Following are 22 T cell receptor beta chains from one sample sequenced in a study of T cell responses to AZD1222 COVID-19 vaccine. Some clones are missing from TCRdb's copy, which holds only in-frame ones; the method was immunoSEQ multiplex PCR. This repertoire shows some 150,000 clones, about nine tenths found once; its top ten account for less than 2.5%. This specimen was peripheral blood, taken on day 0 of AZD1222 vaccination. All receptors come from an adult in good health.

CDR3 sequence reads: CASSLGRNQHF. The CDR3 coding sequence is TGTGCCAGCAGCCTGGGGAGGAACCAGCATTTT. The chain recombines TRBV12-3 or TRBV12-4 with TRBJ1-5; D is unclear. The V end was cut by 6 bases, the J end by 12 bases, with 12 bases between. The CDR3 consists of 11 residues.

V usage is TRBV5-5 and J usage is TRBJ2-1; D not certain. From germline, CDR1 is SGHKS and CDR2 YYEKEE (reference sequence). Trimming stripped 2 bases from V and 7 bases from J, with 16 bases between. The CDR3 runs to 15 residues. The CDR3 nucleotides read TGTGCCAGCAGCTTAGCTACTGTACGTCCGAATGAGCAGTTCTTC. This translates into CASSLATVRPNEQFF.

The rearrangement links TRBV5-6 to TRBJ2-7; 9 bases are shared with TRBD2. Germline V gene lookup returns CDR1 SGHDT and CDR2 YYEEEE. The CDR3 spans 16 residues. J was trimmed by 0 bases and V by 2 bases; bases with no gene match: 6. Written as DNA, the CDR3 is TGTGCCAGCAGCTTTGAATCTAGCGGGATCTCCTACGAGCAGTACTTC. Translating gives CASSFESSGISYEQYF.

V usage is TRBV6-5 and J usage is TRBJ1-3; 7 bases match TRBD1. The V gene end was trimmed by 2 bases and the J gene end by 0 bases; junction bases not matched to a gene: 4. The CDR3 runs to 16 residues. Germline-derived CDR1 and CDR2 are MNHEY and SVGAGI. The CDR3 sequence is CASSYPRDSSGNTIYF. The CDR3, as DNA: TGTGCCAGCAGTTACCCCCGGGACAGCTCTGGAAACACCATATATTTT.

The chain has TRBV7-2 and TRBJ1-5, with D unclear. Per the germline V gene, CDR1 is SGHTA and CDR2 is FQGNSA. Trimming left V 5 bases short and J 2 bases short, with 13 bases between. The CDR3 loop spans 15 amino acids. CDR3 in DNA: TGTGCCAGCAGCCAAACAGCTCTTGGCAATCAGCCCCAGCATTTT. Translated, it gives CASSQTALGNQPQHF.

The rearrangement links TRBV7-3 to TRBJ2-5; D is undetermined. V shed 5 bases and J shed 3 bases, with 19 bases lying between them. In germline, CDR1 is SGHTA, CDR2 FQGTGA. This CDR3 comprises 16 residues. CDR3 sequence: CASSPDSRRKEETQYF. The DNA of the CDR3 is TGTGCCAGCAGCCCTGACTCAAGGCGTAAGGAAGAGACCCAGTACTTC.

The chain employs TRBV21-1 and TRBJ2-7; the tabulated D call, TRBD2, remains unverified against the DNA. TRBV21-1 counts as a pseudogene. The CDR3 has 15 residues. CDR3 in amino acids: CASTIGVTSGNEQYF. In nucleotides, the CDR3 is TGTGCCAGCACCATAGGGGTGACTAGCGGGAACGAGCAGTACTTC.

Turning to this clone: At one end the junction does not follow the germline gene, possibly because of a read error. This chain links TRBV12-3 or TRBV12-4 with TRBJ1-5; D uncertain. This CDR3 comprises 12 residues. CDR3 DNA sequence: TGTGCCAGCAGTTTAGAGTCCACCCAGACTAATTTT. Translated: CASSLESTQTNF.

The rearrangement links TRBV4-2 to TRBJ2-5, with 14 bases that match TRBD2. This CDR3 has 15 residues. V dropped 6 bases and J dropped 3; count of bases not matched to a gene: 3. Germline values: CDR1 LGHNA, CDR2 YNFKEQ. CDR3 loop: CASRQGLAGEETQYF. CDR3 sequence (DNA): TGTGCCAGCAGACAGGGACTAGCGGGAGAAGAGACCCAGTACTTC.

The gene calls are TRBV6-5 and TRBJ2-7; 8 bases are a match to TRBD1. The CDR3 has 13 residues. Germline V gene data show CDR1 as MNHEY and CDR2 as SVGAGI. Trimming cost V 2 bases and J 7 bases; bases outside gene matches: 4. CDR3 DNA: TGTGCCAGCAGTTACGTTGGGGACAGGGAGCAGTACTTC. It yields the protein CASSYVGDREQYF.

This chain joins TRBV28 and TRBJ1-4; 7 nucleotides match TRBD1. V shed 3 bases, J shed 15 bases, and the junction held 13 bases outside the gene matches. The CDR3 length is 14 residues. The germline CDR1 and CDR2 sequences are MDHEN and SYDVKM. CDR3 nucleotides: TGTGCCAGCAGTTTGCCGGGACAGAGCCCTATTTTGTTTTTT. This encodes CASSLPGQSPILFF.

This sequence joins TRBV5-1 and TRBJ1-1; perhaps TRBD1 as D (6 bases). Germline V gene sequence: CDR1 SGHRS, CDR2 YFSETQ. The CDR3 covers 16 residues. V lost 4 bases and J 7 bases, leaving 23 bases between the germline ends. In nucleotides, the CDR3 is TGCGCCAGCAGCCCGCGGTCAGGGGCTTCGTTGGGTGAAGCTTTCTTT. It codes for CASSPRSGASLGEAFF.

The chain combines TRBV5-1 with TRBJ2-1; 10 bases agree with TRBD2. Germline assignment: CDR1 SGHRS and CDR2 YFSETQ. This CDR3 has 14 amino acids. V gave up 5 bases and J gave up 3 bases; unmatched junction bases: 2. CDR3 amino acids: CASRGTSVYNEQFF. CDR3 nucleotides: TGCGCCAGCAGGGGGACTAGCGTCTACAATGAGCAGTTCTTC.

This chain connects TRBV13 to TRBJ2-7; the match to TRBD2 covers 10 bases. Germline values: CDR1 PRHDT, CDR2 FYEKMQ (reference sequence). V was clipped by 6 bases and J by 6 bases; unmatched bases: 5. The CDR3 runs to 13 residues. The CDR3 coding sequence is TGTGCCAGCAGTGGACTAGCGGCACCCGAGCAGTACTTC. This sequence encodes CASSGLAAPEQYF.

The gene calls are TRBV27 and TRBJ2-5; TRBD1 aligns across 7 bases. J gave up 5 bases and V 2 bases, and 8 bases lay outside the gene matches. Germline V gene data show CDR1 as MNHEY and CDR2 as SMNVEV (reference sequence). The CDR3 length is 15 residues. The CDR3 region is CASSLPDRVRETQYF. As DNA, the CDR3 is TGTGCCAGCAGTTTACCCGACAGGGTCAGGGAGACCCAGTACTTC.

For this clone: Sequence at one end of the junction differs from germline and may be a read error. Written as DNA, the CDR3 is TGCGCCAGCTCTGATCGGGGCCAGGACGACTTC. It codes for CASSDRGQDDF. The chain recombines TRBV10-1 with TRBJ2-5; D is perhaps TRBD1 or TRBD2 (5 bases each). This CDR3 comprises 11 residues. Germline V gene sequence: CDR1 WNHNN, CDR2 SYGVQD (reference sequence).

This clone was seen a few times. The rearrangement uses TRBV6-1 and TRBJ2-1, with 11 bases aligning to TRBD2. Germline CDR1 and CDR2: MNHNS and SASEGT. J was trimmed by 10 bases and V by 6 bases; bases with no gene match: 8. This CDR3 comprises 14 residues. CDR3 nucleotide sequence: TGTGCCAGCAGCGCCGGGACTAGCGGACCCGAGCAGTTCTTC. Protein product: CASSAGTSGPEQFF.

The chain has TRBV4-2 and TRBJ2-2, with TRBD2 identical over 9 bases. The germline gives CDR1 LGHNA, CDR2 YNFKEQ. The CDR3 spans 17 residues. V lost 7 bases, J lost 2 bases, and 11 bases stayed unmatched. Written as DNA, the CDR3 is TGTGCCAGCACCAAGGCTGCTAGCGGGGCCAACACCGGGGAGCTGTTTTTT. This codes for CASTKAASGANTGELFF.

V and J are TRBV9 and TRBJ1-2, with a tentative D call TRBD1 (6 bases). This CDR3 is built from 14 residues. Germline V gene lookup returns CDR1 SGDLS and CDR2 YYNGEE. The V end was cut by 0 bases, the J end by 3 bases, with 9 bases between. CDR3 sequence: CASSVEAGDYGYTF. The CDR3 region has the DNA TGTGCCAGCAGCGTAGAGGCAGGGGACTATGGCTACACCTTC.

The V gene is TRBV9, the J gene TRBJ1-2; D is possibly TRBD1 (5 bases). The CDR3 loop spans 14 amino acids. V was clipped by 3 bases and J by 4 bases, with 13 bases between them. Germline CDR1 is SGDLS and CDR2 is YYNGEE. The CDR3 region is CASSAQTEFYGYTF. The CDR3 DNA follows: TGTGCCAGCAGCGCGCAGACAGAATTCTATGGCTACACCTTC. Using reference TRBV9 and TRBJ1-2 for the parts outside the CDR3, the full variable domain is DSGVTQTPKHLITATGQRVTLRCSPRSGDLSVYWYQQSLDQGLQFLIQYYNGEERAKGNILERFSAQQFPDLHSELNLSSLELGDSALYFCASSAQTEFYGYTFGSGTRLTVV.

The chain employs TRBV4-1 and TRBJ1-5; D is undetermined. Trimming stripped 0 bases from V and 2 bases from J, with 11 bases between. Germline values: CDR1 MGHRA, CDR2 YSYEKL. This CDR3 has 16 amino acids. The CDR3 region has the DNA TGCGCCAGCAGCCAAGAAGGTCGCAGTCGCAATCAGCCCCAGCATTTT. Protein: CASSQEGRSRNQPQHF.

Written as DNA, the CDR3 is TGTGCCAGCCGTGGACAGGGGGCAGCTTTCTTT. This codes for CASRGQGAAFF. The rearrangement joins TRBV11-3 to TRBJ1-1; 11 positions match TRBD1. Trimming removed 8 bases from V and 10 bases from J; junction bases left unmatched: 3. This CDR3 contains 11 residues. CDR1 and CDR2 (germline): SGHNT, YENEEA.